Presented here are 12 T cell receptor beta chains from one specimen sequenced in a study of vaccination effects on CD4 cells after COVID-19. Generated by immunoSEQ multiplex PCR, the TCRdb table keeps only in-frame clones and is missing some. The table records 57,000 or so clones, 60% to 75% of them present only once. The antigens these receptors bind are not known. Sequencing followed a ViraFEST assay step that expanded antigen-specific CD4+ T cells with viral peptide pools. Cultured cells yielded isolated CD4+ T cells after around 9 days. Each person got two doses of an mRNA SARS-CoV-2 vaccine, BNT162b2 or mRNA-1273. The sequencing used CD4+ T cells from PBMCs cultured with HCoV-229E spike peptides, collected after COVID-19 vaccination. These receptors were obtained from a human donor who received a COVID-19 vaccine.

This chain links TRBV19 with TRBJ1-1; 9 bases line up with TRBD1. The V and J ends lost 6 bases and 3 bases, in that order; junction bases with no gene match: 5. The germline CDR1 and CDR2 sequences are LNHDA and SQIVND (reference sequence). CDR3 length: 14 residues. CDR3 protein: CASSRQGGYTEAFF. For the CDR3, the DNA is TGTGCCAGTAGCAGACAGGGGGGGTACACTGAAGCTTTCTTT.

The rearrangement joins TRBV10-3 to TRBJ2-7; D remains unclear. Trimming left V 11 bases short and J 2 bases short, with 22 bases between. This CDR3 has 15 amino acids. CDR1 and CDR2 (germline): ENHRY, SYGVKD. CDR3 bases: TGTGCCCACATCGGGTCCAGCCATCGGGCCTACGAGCAGTACGTC. It encodes CAHIGSSHRAYEQYV.

The chain employs TRBV5-1 and TRBJ2-1, with 7 bases identical to TRBD2. V dropped 0 bases and J dropped 0; count of bases not matched to a gene: 0. The CDR3 sequence is 15 residues long. Per germline, CDR1 SGHRS and CDR2 YFSETQ. CDR3 amino acids: CASSLGGGSYNEQFF. In DNA form, the CDR3 reads TGCGCCAGCAGCTTGGGCGGGGGCTCCTACAATGAGCAGTTCTTC.

This clone was detected once. The V gene is TRBV13, the J gene TRBJ2-2; 8 nucleotides line up with TRBD1. Germline CDR1 is PRHDT and CDR2 is FYEKMQ (reference sequence). The CDR3 runs to 16 residues. The V segment lost 6 bases and the J segment 4 bases; nucleotides outside the gene matches: 10. In nucleotides, the CDR3 is TGTGCCAGCAGTCCAACAGGGGGAAGGGTCACCGGGGAGCTGTTTTTT. As protein: CASSPTGGRVTGELFF.

The chain is built from TRBV6-5 and TRBJ1-2, with 12 positions matching TRBD1. Trimming at V came to 6 bases and at J to 4 bases, leaving 3 bases not matched to a gene. Germline lookup yields CDR1 MNHEY and CDR2 SVGAGI. There are 14 residues in the CDR3. The CDR3 region is CASRRGQGAYGYTF. CDR3 in DNA: TGTGCCAGCAGGCGGGGACAGGGGGCCTATGGCTACACCTTC.

The J gene is TRBJ2-4, the V gene TRBV25-1; 7 nucleotides match TRBD1. This CDR3 is built from 15 residues. Germline CDR1 MGHDK, CDR2 SYGVNS. V shed 4 bases and J 0 bases; nucleotides not matched to a gene: 3. Here the CDR3 reads CASSGTGVAKNIQYF. The CDR3 DNA reads as TGTGCCAGCAGTGGTACAGGGGTAGCCAAAAACATTCAGTACTTC.

The CDR3 nucleotides are TGTGCCAGCAGCAGGGGGGGGGCTAACTATGGCTACACCTTC. This gives the protein CASSRGGANYGYTF. The chain uses TRBV5-4 and TRBJ1-2; perhaps TRBD1 as D (6 bases). This CDR3 is 14 amino acids long. Looked up from germline, CDR1 is SGHNT and CDR2 is YYREEE (reference sequence). V was shortened by 4 bases and J by 0 bases, with 10 bases between the two germline ends. Full variable domain (outside the CDR3, taken from reference TRBV5-4 and TRBJ1-2): ETGVTQSPTHLIKTRGQQVTLRCSSQSGHNTVSWYQQALGQGPQFIFQYYREEENGRGNFPPRFSGLQFPNYSSELNVNALELDDSALYLCASSRGGANYGYTFGSGTRLTVV.

Only one count was recorded for this clone. This rearrangement joins TRBV7-2 to TRBJ1-1; D remains ambiguous. Trimming left V 0 bases short and J 1 base short, with 9 bases between. Germline CDR1 and CDR2: SGHTA and FQGNSA. This CDR3 region has 15 residues. The CDR3 DNA sequence: TGTGCCAGCAGCTTAGCTCAGCTCACGAACACTGAAGCTTTCTTT. Amino acid sequence: CASSLAQLTNTEAFF.

The J gene is TRBJ1-3, the V gene TRBV11-1; weak D call: TRBD1 (5 bases). The V end lost 4 bases, the J end lost 2 bases, and 12 bases lay between the germline ends. The CDR3 has 15 amino acids. The germline gives CDR1 SGHAT, CDR2 FQDESV (reference sequence). CDR3 DNA: TGTGCCAGCAGCTCATCCCGGGGCCCTGGAAACACCATATATTTT. The encoded protein is CASSSSRGPGNTIYF. The full variable domain, in which reference TRBV11-1 and TRBJ1-3 provide the parts outside the CDR3, is EAEVAQSPRYKITEKSQAVAFWCDPISGHATLYWYRQILGQGPELLVQFQDESVVDDSQLPKDRFSAERLKGVDSTLKIQPAELGDSAMYLCASSSSRGPGNTIYFGEGSWLTVV.

The chain is built from TRBV4-1 and TRBJ1-3; the D is unclear. CDR1 and CDR2 from the germline V gene are MGHRA and YSYEKL. V was trimmed by 1 base and J by 1 base, leaving 14 bases between them. CDR3 length: 17 amino acids. The CDR3 protein is CASSQGFGSGSGNTIYF. The DNA for the CDR3 is TGCGCCAGCAGCCAAGGTTTTGGGAGTGGGTCTGGAAACACCATATATTTT.

The chain uses TRBV2 and TRBJ1-1; 10 bases fit TRBD1. The CDR3 runs to 15 residues. Germline CDR1 reads SNHLY; CDR2 reads FYNNEI. The V gene end was trimmed by 0 bases and the J gene end by 4 bases; junction bases not matched to a gene: 2. DNA for the CDR3: TGTGCCAGCAGTGAAGCCCGGACAGGGGGCACTGAAGCTTTCTTT. It codes for CASSEARTGGTEAFF.

The chain carries TRBV24-1 and TRBJ2-3; D is uncertain. Trimming left V 5 bases short and J 2 bases short, with 7 bases between. The CDR3 has 13 residues. Germline-derived CDR1 and CDR2 are KGHDR and SFDVKD. The CDR3 region has the DNA TGTGCCACCAGTGCTCATACCACAGATACGCAGTATTTT. Translated: CATSAHTTDTQYF.